These T cell receptor beta chains were read from a single sample in a study of T cell responses to AZD1222 COVID-19 vaccine. The method was immunoSEQ multiplex PCR; TCRdb's version includes in-frame clones alone and lacks a portion of them. This sample has fewer than 120,000 clones, with less than 90% found just once. Specimen: peripheral blood, collected on day 0 of AZD1222 vaccination. The receptors shown here come from an adult in good health. Both conserved end residues are part of each CDR3. D genes are given only for firm matches. Clone size appears in some rows only: once, few, many, or a class for an expanded clone.

J gene,CDR3 length,V gene,D gene,clone size,CDR3 DNA,CDR3 protein
TRBJ2-1,15,TRBV27,TRBD1,-,TGTGCCAGCAGTCCCGACAGGGGGTTGTACAATGAGCAGTTCTTC,CASSPDRGLYNEQFF
TRBJ2-7,15,TRBV5-1,TRBD2,-,TGCGCCAGCAGCGGCCGGACTAGCTCTGTGGGAGAGCAGTACTTC,CASSGRTSSVGEQYF
TRBJ1-2,15,TRBV6-5,TRBD1,-,TGTGCCAGCAGTACCCGACAGGGATTAAACTATGGCTACACCTTC,CASSTRQGLNYGYTF
TRBJ2-7,13,TRBV19,-,-,TGTGCCAGTAGTATAACGGGAGTGAACGAGCAGTACTTC,CASSITGVNEQYF
TRBJ1-5,17,TRBV7-8,TRBD1,-,TGTGCCAGCAGCCCAGGGACAGGGTTCTTAAGCAATCAGCCCCAGCATTTT,CASSPGTGFLSNQPQHF
TRBJ2-3,12,TRBV4-2,-,-,TGTGCCAGCAGCCAACTCTCAGATACGCAGTATTTT,CASSQLSDTQYF
TRBJ1-2,14,TRBV19,-,-,TGTGCCAGTAGTAAGCACAAAGGAGAAGAAGGCTACACCTTC,CASSKHKGEEGYTF
TRBJ1-5,12,TRBV15,-,once,TGTGCCACCAGCAGAGATAGTAAAGCCCAGCATTTT,CATSRDSKAQHF
TRBJ2-7,11,TRBV20-1,TRBD1,-,TGCAGTGGACAGGGGGCCTACGAGCAGTACTTC,CSGQGAYEQYF
TRBJ2-3,14,TRBV30,TRBD2,-,TGTGCCTGGAAGAAGCGGGGGGGGACAGATACGCAGTATTTT,CAWKKRGGTDTQYF
TRBJ2-7,14,TRBV5-6,-,-,TGTGCCAGCAGCCAGGGCGGACGCTCCTACGAGCAGTACTTC,CASSQGGRSYEQYF
TRBJ2-3,18,TRBV2,-,-,TGTGCCAGCAGTGTCCCCCGGGACTTCGAATTTAGCACAGATACGCAGTATTTT,CASSVPRDFEFSTDTQYF
TRBJ1-5,14,TRBV2,-,-,TGTGCCAGCAGTGAACCGGGGCTTAATCAGCCCCAGCATTTT,CASSEPGLNQPQHF
TRBJ1-1,16,TRBV7-2,TRBD1,-,TGTGCCAGCAGCTCCCCGTGGACAGGGAAAGGCACTGAAGCTTTCTTT,CASSSPWTGKGTEAFF
TRBJ1-1,13,TRBV12-3/TRBV12-4,-,-,TGTGCCAGCAGTTTATCCGGCACTGCTACCGCTTTCTTT,CASSLSGTATAFF
TRBJ2-1,16,TRBV6-5,TRBD1,-,TGTGCCAGCAGTTACCGCGGGACAGGGACAAGAAATGAGCAGTTCTTC,CASSYRGTGTRNEQFF
TRBJ2-7,16,TRBV19,TRBD2,-,TGTGCCAGTAGTCTTCTACTAGCGGGAGTCGACAACGAGCAGTACTTC,CASSLLLAGVDNEQYF
TRBJ1-2,15,TRBV5-1,TRBD1,once,TGCGCCAGCAGCTTGGATGGACAGGGTTTCTATGGCTACACCTTC,CASSLDGQGFYGYTF
TRBJ1-2,16,TRBV4-2,-,-,TGTGCCAGCACCCTAGTGGAGGGCGCGGGTAACTATGGCTACACCTTC,CASTLVEGAGNYGYTF
TRBJ1-5,15,TRBV11-2,-,-,TGTGCCAGCAGCCCGATGGACGGGATAAATCAGCCCCAGCATTTT,CASSPMDGINQPQHF
TRBJ2-2,17,TRBV7-9,-,-,TGTGCCAGCAAGATAGGGGGAGGGCCCTTGTCCACCGGGGAGCTGTTTTTT,CASKIGGGPLSTGELFF
TRBJ2-7,13,TRBV12-3/TRBV12-4,-,once,TGTGCCAGCAGTCGAGACAGGAGATACGAGCAGTACTTC,CASSRDRRYEQYF
TRBJ2-6,17,TRBV27,TRBD1,once,TGTGCCAGCAGAGGACAGGGTCTGATCTCTGGGGCCAACGTCCTGACTTTC,CASRGQGLISGANVLTF
TRBJ2-2,15,TRBV5-6,-,-,TGTGCCAGCAGCTTGGCAGGGGTCCACACCGGGGAGCTGTTTTTT,CASSLAGVHTGELFF
TRBJ1-1,12,TRBV7-9,-,-,TGTGCCAGCAGCTTAGGCACAACTGAAGCTTTCTTT,CASSLGTTEAFF
TRBJ2-4,15,TRBV2,-,-,TGTGCCAGCAGTGCGGAGGCTGGGGCCAAAAACATTCAGTACTTC,CASSAEAGAKNIQYF
TRBJ2-3,15,TRBV3-1/TRBV3-2,TRBD2,-,TGTGCCAGCAGCCCTACTAGCGGGGGCACAGATACGCAGTATTTT,CASSPTSGGTDTQYF
TRBJ2-7,15,TRBV14,TRBD1,once,TGTGCCAGCAGCCAGAGGACAGGGGTAAACTACGAGCAGTACTTC,CASSQRTGVNYEQYF
TRBJ2-3,15,TRBV24-1,-,-,TGTGCCACCAGTGGGTCCCACAAGCAAACAGATACGCAGTATTTT,CATSGSHKQTDTQYF
TRBJ2-2,16,TRBV11-2,TRBD1,-,TGTGCCAGCAGCTCAAACAGGGGACCGAACACCGGGGAGCTGTTTTTT,CASSSNRGPNTGELFF
TRBJ2-2,15,TRBV18,-,-,TGTGCCAGCTCACCCCCTCTGGTGAACACCGGGGAGCTGTTTTTT,CASSPPLVNTGELFF
TRBJ1-1,16,TRBV18,TRBD1,-,TGTGCCAGCTCACCAAGCGACAGGGGGCAAGGCACTGAAGCTTTCTTT,CASSPSDRGQGTEAFF
TRBJ1-5,16,TRBV19,-,-,TGTGCCAGTAGTATCGTAGGGGGGGTTAGCAATCAGCCCCAGCATTTT,CASSIVGGVSNQPQHF
TRBJ2-1,15,TRBV7-2,TRBD1,-,TGTGCCAGCAGCTCGATGGACAGGAATTTCAATGAGCAGTTCTTC,CASSSMDRNFNEQFF
TRBJ1-4,15,TRBV3-1/TRBV3-2,TRBD1,once,TGTGCCAGCAGCCTCCGGACAGGGAATAATGAAAAACTGTTTTTT,CASSLRTGNNEKLFF
TRBJ2-2,15,TRBV19,-,-,TGTGCCAGTATAGAGGGACGCAGGTCCACCGGGGAGCTGTTTTTT,CASIEGRRSTGELFF
TRBJ1-5,17,TRBV5-5,TRBD1,-,TGTGCCAGCAGCGAAACGACAGGGAGTCACGTCAATCAGCCCCAGCATTTT,CASSETTGSHVNQPQHF
TRBJ2-2,16,TRBV25-1,TRBD1,-,TGTGCCAGCAGTGATACAGGGGGCGCGAACACCGGGGAGCTGTTTTTT,CASSDTGGANTGELFF
TRBJ1-4,16,TRBV14,-,once,TGTGCCAGCAGCCACGGTTTCGGGGCTCTCCACGAAAAACTGTTTTTT,CASSHGFGALHEKLFF
TRBJ1-1,14,TRBV6-5,-,-,TGTGCCAGCAGTCCTCGACAGGCGAACACTGAAGCTTTCTTT,CASSPRQANTEAFF
TRBJ2-7,15,TRBV9,-,-,TGTGCCAGCAGCGTAGGGACAGCACCCTCCTACGAGCAGTACTTC,CASSVGTAPSYEQYF
TRBJ1-5,13,TRBV3-1/TRBV3-2,-,once,TGTGCCAGCAGCCAAGATCGGGGTCAGCCCCAGCATTTT,CASSQDRGQPQHF
TRBJ1-1,13,TRBV19,-,-,TGTGCCAGTACTCCCGACAAGAACACTGAAGCTTTCTTT,CASTPDKNTEAFF
TRBJ2-7,12,TRBV24-1,-,-,TGTGCCACCAGTGACCCAGGGTCCGAGCAGTACTTC,CATSDPGSEQYF
TRBJ1-5,16,TRBV6-5,-,-,TGTGCCAGCAGTTACACAGCCCCCGGTAGCAATCAGCCCCAGCATTTT,CASSYTAPGSNQPQHF
TRBJ1-2,16,TRBV27,-,-,TGTGCCAGCAGATTTTACCCTGGACGGGGGGTTGAAGGCTACACCTTC,CASRFYPGRGVEGYTF
TRBJ2-7,15,TRBV5-5,TRBD1,-,TGTGCCAGCAGCTTGGCACCGGGACAGGGTACCGAGCAGTACTTC,CASSLAPGQGTEQYF
TRBJ2-1,16,TRBV2,-,-,TGTGCCAGCATAAGGGGGAAGGGAAGTTACTACAATGAGCAGTTCTTC,CASIRGKGSYYNEQFF
TRBJ2-7,15,TRBV11-2,TRBD1,-,TGTGCCAGCAGCTTCACGACAGGGAGCTCCTACGAGCAGTACTTC,CASSFTTGSSYEQYF
TRBJ1-5,15,TRBV6-5,-,few,TGTGCCAGCAGTTACCGGTTGGCACATAATCAGCCCCAGCATTTT,CASSYRLAHNQPQHF
TRBJ1-5,14,TRBV6-2/TRBV6-3,-,once,TGTGCCAGCAGTCAGTGGGGGTACTCTCAGCCCCAGCATTTT,CASSQWGYSQPQHF
TRBJ1-3,17,TRBV6-1,-,-,TGTGCCAGCAGTGAAGCGGCAGGGCTGGGAACTGGAAACACCATATATTTT,CASSEAAGLGTGNTIYF